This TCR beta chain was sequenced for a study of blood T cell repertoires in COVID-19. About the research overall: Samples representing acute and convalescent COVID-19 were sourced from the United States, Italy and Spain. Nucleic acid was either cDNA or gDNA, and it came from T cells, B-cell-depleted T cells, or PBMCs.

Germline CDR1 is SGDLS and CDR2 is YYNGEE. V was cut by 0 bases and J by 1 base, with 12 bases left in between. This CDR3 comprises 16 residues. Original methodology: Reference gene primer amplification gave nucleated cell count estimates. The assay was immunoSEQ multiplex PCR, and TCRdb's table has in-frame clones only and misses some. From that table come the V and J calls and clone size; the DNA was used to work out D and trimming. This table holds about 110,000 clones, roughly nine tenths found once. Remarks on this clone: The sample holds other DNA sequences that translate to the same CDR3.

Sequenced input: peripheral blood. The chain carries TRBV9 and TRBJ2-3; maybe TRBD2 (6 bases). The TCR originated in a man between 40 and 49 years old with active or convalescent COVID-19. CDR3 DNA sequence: TGTGCCAGCAGCGTAGGGGGTCTAGCGCGCACAGATACGCAGTATTTT. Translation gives CASSVGGLARTDTQYF. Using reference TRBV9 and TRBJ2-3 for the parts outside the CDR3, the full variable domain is DSGVTQTPKHLITATGQRVTLRCSPRSGDLSVYWYQQSLDQGLQFLIQYYNGEERAKGNILERFSAQQFPDLHSELNLSSLELGDSALYFCASSVGGLARTDTQYFGPGTRLTVL.